This T cell receptor (beta chain) was observed in a study of cytomegalovirus exposure and HLA in healthy donors. Both 60 Vbeta primers and 13 Jbeta primers went into the PCR. Repertoires were generated with immunoSEQ multiplex PCR, while TCRdb's copy carries only in-frame clones and drops some. The table lists roughly 130,000 clones, 55% to 75% of them singletons. CDR3 length: 15 amino acids. The trim removed 3 bases at V and 4 bases at J, leaving 4 bases unmatched. The germline gives CDR1 MNHEY, CDR2 SMNVEV (reference sequence). The clonotype was recovered from a man in his thirties or forties in good health and CMV-seropositive. This chain uses TRBV27 with TRBJ2-3; TRBD2 matches at 10 bases. Input material: PBMCs. The CDR3 sequence is CASSFRTSGADTQYF. CDR3 nucleotide sequence: TGTGCCAGCAGTTTTCGGACTAGCGGTGCAGATACGCAGTATTTT.